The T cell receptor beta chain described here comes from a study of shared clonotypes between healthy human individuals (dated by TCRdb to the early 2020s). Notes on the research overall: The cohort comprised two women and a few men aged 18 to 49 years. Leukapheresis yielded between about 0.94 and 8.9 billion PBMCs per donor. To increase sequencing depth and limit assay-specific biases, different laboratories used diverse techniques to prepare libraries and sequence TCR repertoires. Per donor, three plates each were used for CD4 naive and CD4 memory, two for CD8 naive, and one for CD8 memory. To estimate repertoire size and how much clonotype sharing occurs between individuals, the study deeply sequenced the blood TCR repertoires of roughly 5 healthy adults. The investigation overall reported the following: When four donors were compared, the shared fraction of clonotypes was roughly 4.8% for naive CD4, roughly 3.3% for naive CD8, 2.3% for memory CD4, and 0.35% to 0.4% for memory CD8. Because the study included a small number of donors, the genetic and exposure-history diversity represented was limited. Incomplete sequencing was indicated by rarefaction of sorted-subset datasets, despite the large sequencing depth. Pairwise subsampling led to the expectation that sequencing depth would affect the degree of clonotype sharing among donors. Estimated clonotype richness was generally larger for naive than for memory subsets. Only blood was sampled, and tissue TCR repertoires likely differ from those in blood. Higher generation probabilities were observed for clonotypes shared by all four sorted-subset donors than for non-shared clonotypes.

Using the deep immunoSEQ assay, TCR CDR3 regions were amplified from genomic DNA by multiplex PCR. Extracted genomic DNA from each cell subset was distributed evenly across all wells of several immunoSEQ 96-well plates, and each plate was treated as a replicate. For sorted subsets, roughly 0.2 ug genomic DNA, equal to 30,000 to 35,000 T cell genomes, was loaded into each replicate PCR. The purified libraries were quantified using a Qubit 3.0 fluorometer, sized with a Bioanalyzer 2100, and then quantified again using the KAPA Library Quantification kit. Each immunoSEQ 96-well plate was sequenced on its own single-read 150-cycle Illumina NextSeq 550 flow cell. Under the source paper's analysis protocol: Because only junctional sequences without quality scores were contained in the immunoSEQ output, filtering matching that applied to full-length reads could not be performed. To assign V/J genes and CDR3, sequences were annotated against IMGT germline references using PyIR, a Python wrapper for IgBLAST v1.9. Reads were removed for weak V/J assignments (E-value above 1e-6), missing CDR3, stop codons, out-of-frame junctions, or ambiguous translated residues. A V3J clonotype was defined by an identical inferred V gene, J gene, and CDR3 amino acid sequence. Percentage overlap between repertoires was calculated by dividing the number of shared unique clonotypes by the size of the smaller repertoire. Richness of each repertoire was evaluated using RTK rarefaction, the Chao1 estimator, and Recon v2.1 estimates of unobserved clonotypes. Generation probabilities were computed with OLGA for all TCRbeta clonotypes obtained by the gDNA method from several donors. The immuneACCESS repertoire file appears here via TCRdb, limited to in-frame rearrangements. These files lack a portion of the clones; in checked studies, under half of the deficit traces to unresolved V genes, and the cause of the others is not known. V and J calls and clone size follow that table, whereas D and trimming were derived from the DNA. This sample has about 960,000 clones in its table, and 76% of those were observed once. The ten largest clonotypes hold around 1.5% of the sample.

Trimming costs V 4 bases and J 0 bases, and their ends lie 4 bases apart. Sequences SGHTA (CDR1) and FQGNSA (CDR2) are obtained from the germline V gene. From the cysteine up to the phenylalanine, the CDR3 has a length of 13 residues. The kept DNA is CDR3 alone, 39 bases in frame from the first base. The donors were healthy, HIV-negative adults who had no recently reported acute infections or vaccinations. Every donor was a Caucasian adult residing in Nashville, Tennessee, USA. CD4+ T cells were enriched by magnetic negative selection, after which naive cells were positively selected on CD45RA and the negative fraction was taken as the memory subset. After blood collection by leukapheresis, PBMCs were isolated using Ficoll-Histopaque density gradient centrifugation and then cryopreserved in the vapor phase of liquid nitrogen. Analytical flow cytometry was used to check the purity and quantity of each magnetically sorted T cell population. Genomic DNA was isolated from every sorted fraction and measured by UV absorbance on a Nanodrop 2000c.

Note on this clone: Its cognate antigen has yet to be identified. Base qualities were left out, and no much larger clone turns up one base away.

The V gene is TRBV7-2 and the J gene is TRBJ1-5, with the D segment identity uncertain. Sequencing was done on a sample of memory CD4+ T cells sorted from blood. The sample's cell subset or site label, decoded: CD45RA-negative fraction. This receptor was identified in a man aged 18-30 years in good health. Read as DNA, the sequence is TGTGCCAGCAGCTATCGTAGCAATCAGCCCCAGCATTTT. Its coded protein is CASSYRSNQPQHF.